The rows below give T cell receptor beta chains drawn from one sample of a study of T cells in Graves' hyperthyroidism and ophthalmopathy. TCRdb re-called the multiplex PCR reads with MiXCR, one entry per CDR3 protein. Here the sample spans 800,000 or so distinct CDR3 sequences, approximately 40% being singletons. Input material: blood. The origin of the receptors is a man between 18 and 35 years old with Graves' hyperthyroidism. Each CDR3 is given with its conserved first and last residue. Fields, in order: V gene, clone size, J gene, D gene, CDR3 protein, CDR3 DNA. D genes are given only for firm matches. Only part of the rows carry a size: once, few, many, or a class if the clone is expanded.

V: TRBV29-1
size: .
J: TRBJ1-3
D: .
CDR3: CSVGLAGGNTIYF
DNA: TGCAGCGTTGGACTAGCGGGGGGAAACACCATATATTTT

V: TRBV29-1
size: few
J: TRBJ2-2
D: TRBD1
CDR3: CSAGTGSSGELFF
DNA: TGCAGCGCCGGGACAGGGAGTTCCGGGGAGCTGTTTTTT

V: TRBV12-3/TRBV12-4
size: .
J: TRBJ1-1
D: TRBD1
CDR3: CASSSGGQGEAFF
DNA: TGTGCCAGCAGTTCGGGGGGACAGGGTGAAGCTTTCTTT

V: TRBV6-5
size: .
J: TRBJ2-5
D: .
CDR3: CAISYSNGETQYF
DNA: TGTGCCATCAGTTACTCGAACGGGGAGACCCAGTACTTC

V: TRBV12-3/TRBV12-4
size: few
J: TRBJ1-4
D: .
CDR3: CASSLIQGSPLFF
DNA: TGTGCCAGCAGTCTGATACAGGGTTCCCCGCTGTTTTTT

V: TRBV15
size: many
J: TRBJ2-7
D: TRBD2
CDR3: CATSREGVAGGSYEQYF
DNA: TGTGCCACCAGCAGAGAAGGTGTTGCGGGAGGGTCTTACGAGCAGTACTTC

V: TRBV5-1
size: few
J: TRBJ1-1
D: TRBD1
CDR3: CASSPDRQGGTEAFF
DNA: TGCGCCAGCAGCCCAGATCGACAGGGGGGGACTGAAGCTTTCTTT

V: TRBV25-1
size: .
J: TRBJ2-7
D: TRBD1
CDR3: CASRELGTGIYEQYF
DNA: TGTGCCAGCAGGGAGCTCGGGACAGGGATCTACGAGCAGTACTTC

V: TRBV24-1
size: .
J: TRBJ2-2
D: .
CDR3: CATSEGELFF
DNA: TGTGCCACCAGTGAAGGGGAGCTGTTTTTT

V: TRBV15
size: many
J: TRBJ1-6
D: TRBD1
CDR3: CAVSGGDYNSPLHF
DNA: TGTGCCGTTTCAGGGGGAGACTATAATTCACCCCTCCACTTT

V: TRBV2
size: many
J: TRBJ1-2
D: .
CDR3: CASRGRGYGYTF
DNA: TGTGCCAGCAGAGGCAGGGGCTATGGCTACACCTTC

V: TRBV24-1
size: .
J: TRBJ1-2
D: .
CDR3: CATDTGQVGYTF
DNA: TGTGCCACCGATACAGGGCAGGTCGGCTACACCTTC

V: TRBV19
size: few
J: TRBJ2-2
D: .
CDR3: CASTGGLPARIF
DNA: TGTGCCAGTACCGGGGGACTCCCAGCGAGGATTTTT

V: TRBV19
size: many
J: TRBJ1-1
D: .
CDR3: CASTREGERTEAFF
DNA: TGTGCCAGTACCAGGGAGGGGGAGAGGACTGAAGCTTTCTTT

V: TRBV9
size: .
J: TRBJ1-1
D: .
CDR3: CASSVKRDGAEAFF
DNA: TGTGCCAGCAGCGTTAAGAGGGACGGGGCTGAAGCTTTCTTT

V: TRBV29-1
size: .
J: TRBJ1-5
D: TRBD1
CDR3: CSVETGGSETQHF
DNA: TGCAGCGTTGAGACAGGGGGATCGGAGACCCAGCATTTT

V: TRBV20-1
size: many
J: TRBJ1-5
D: .
CDR3: CSARSGLSNQPQHF
DNA: TGCAGTGCTAGATCGGGTCTCAGCAATCAGCCCCAGCATTTT

V: TRBV4-2
size: .
J: TRBJ1-4
D: .
CDR3: CASSQERYEKLFF
DNA: TGTGCCAGCAGCCAAGAACGGTATGAAAAACTGTTTTTT

V: TRBV19
size: .
J: TRBJ2-2
D: TRBD1
CDR3: CASCTDRVKTGELFF
DNA: TGTGCCAGTTGTACCGACAGGGTAAAAACCGGGGAGCTGTTTTTT

V: TRBV20-1
size: many
J: TRBJ1-6
D: .
CDR3: CSAGQLGNSPLHF
DNA: TGCAGTGCTGGACAGTTAGGGAATTCACCCCTCCACTTT

V: TRBV7-8
size: many
J: TRBJ2-5
D: .
CDR3: CASSPTLQETQYF
DNA: TGTGCCAGCAGCCCTACCCTACAAGAGACCCAGTACTTC

V: TRBV6-1
size: .
J: TRBJ2-5
D: TRBD1
CDR3: CASSRQGFYETQYF
DNA: TGTGCCAGCTCGAGACAGGGCTTTTACGAGACCCAGTACTTC

V: TRBV7-2
size: .
J: TRBJ2-7
D: TRBD1
CDR3: CASSSPPGTGSYEQYF
DNA: TGTGCCAGCAGCTCCCCCCCGGGGACAGGGTCCTACGAGCAGTACTTC

V: TRBV9
size: .
J: TRBJ2-2
D: TRBD1
CDR3: CASSAVRTGEDTGELFF
DNA: TGTGCCAGCAGCGCGGTGAGGACAGGGGAGGACACCGGGGAGCTGTTTTTT

V: TRBV29-1
size: few
J: TRBJ2-2
D: TRBD2
CDR3: CSVEGLAGGSITGELFF
DNA: TGCAGCGTTGAGGGACTAGCGGGAGGGTCTATCACCGGGGAGCTGTTTTTT

V: TRBV5-8
size: many
J: TRBJ2-7
D: TRBD2
CDR3: CASSRPWEGEQYF
DNA: TGTGCCAGCAGCCGACCCTGGGAGGGCGAGCAGTACTTC

V: TRBV5-1
size: .
J: TRBJ1-5
D: .
CDR3: CASSLGGAADQPQHF
DNA: TGCGCCAGCAGCTTGGGGGGGGCCGCTGATCAGCCCCAGCATTTT

V: TRBV29-1
size: .
J: TRBJ2-1
D: TRBD2
CDR3: CSADGLASFSYNEQFF
DNA: TGCAGCGCCGACGGACTAGCGTCTTTTTCCTACAATGAGCAGTTCTTC

V: TRBV6-1
size: .
J: TRBJ2-2
D: .
CDR3: CATTGLANTGELFF
DNA: TGTGCCACCACGGGACTCGCGAACACCGGGGAGCTGTTTTTT

V: TRBV7-9
size: many
J: TRBJ1-6
D: .
CDR3: CASRARTAGDSPLHF
DNA: TGTGCCAGCAGGGCGCGGACAGCGGGGGATTCACCCCTCCACTTT

V: TRBV20-1
size: .
J: TRBJ2-5
D: .
CDR3: CSARDTAETQHF
DNA: TGCAGTGCTAGAGATACGGCTGAGACCCAGCACTTC

V: TRBV6-5
size: few
J: TRBJ2-5
D: TRBD2
CDR3: CASSDGLEWGETQYF
DNA: TGTGCCAGCAGTGACGGACTAGAATGGGGAGAGACCCAGTACTTC

V: TRBV19
size: .
J: TRBJ2-6
D: .
CDR3: CASSLYALGGANVLTF
DNA: TGTGCCAGTAGTTTATACGCCCTGGGCGGGGCCAACGTCCTGACTTTC

V: TRBV9
size: .
J: TRBJ2-2
D: TRBD2
CDR3: CASSVGGRAEELFF
DNA: TGTGCCAGCAGCGTCGGCGGGAGGGCCGAAGAGCTGTTTTTT

V: TRBV4-2
size: .
J: TRBJ2-7
D: .
CDR3: CASTQQGSYEQYF
DNA: TGTGCCAGCACCCAACAGGGCTCCTACGAGCAGTACTTC

V: TRBV12-3/TRBV12-4
size: few
J: TRBJ1-3
D: .
CDR3: CASKRVDTIYF
DNA: TGTGCCAGCAAGAGGGTGGACACCATATATTTT

V: TRBV9
size: few
J: TRBJ2-2
D: .
CDR3: CASSVDPYTGELFF
DNA: TGTGCCAGCAGCGTAGATCCCTACACCGGGGAGCTGTTTTTT

V: TRBV11-2
size: once
J: TRBJ2-7
D: TRBD1
CDR3: CASSFEQGAYYKQYF
DNA: TGTGCCAGCAGCTTCGAACAGGGGGCATACTACAAGCAGTACTTC

V: TRBV19
size: few
J: TRBJ2-6
D: .
CDR3: CASSIDGGYTGANVLTF
DNA: TGTGCCAGTAGTATAGATGGCGGGTACACTGGGGCCAACGTCCTGACTTTC

V: TRBV7-9
size: .
J: TRBJ2-7
D: .
CDR3: CASSLEFPYEQYF
DNA: TGTGCCAGCAGTTTGGAGTTCCCCTACGAGCAGTACTTC

V: TRBV7-9
size: many
J: TRBJ2-7
D: TRBD2
CDR3: CASSSTSGMSYEQYF
DNA: TGTGCCAGCAGCTCGACTAGCGGGATGTCCTACGAGCAGTACTTC

V: TRBV10-2
size: .
J: TRBJ2-5
D: TRBD2
CDR3: CASSGTSVQETQYF
DNA: TGTGCCAGCTCAGGGACTAGCGTGCAAGAGACCCAGTACTTC

V: TRBV14
size: .
J: TRBJ1-1
D: .
CDR3: CASSQAGMGSEAFF
DNA: TGTGCCAGCAGCCAAGCGGGGATGGGCTCTGAAGCTTTCTTT